Given below is one T cell receptor (beta chain) in context. The CDR3 spans 15 residues. Trimming took off 0 bases at V and 6 bases at J, with 12 bases between the two ends. Germline loops: CDR1 SGHRS, CDR2 YFSETQ. The data were obtained in a study of T-cell memory formation after mild COVID-19. Amplification by 5'RACE using constant-segment primers produced TCR alpha and TCR beta cDNA libraries that carried sample barcodes and UMIs. TCRdb called the 5' RACE reads again in MiXCR, with one record for every CDR3 protein. This table holds approximately 300,000 distinct CDR3 sequences, less than 20% found once.

Specimen: PBMCs or a T cell subset sorted from them (not recorded which). The TCR comes from a young man who had mild COVID-19 (a few samples of this study predate the infection). Cell type and time point are not known. The chain couples TRBV5-1 to TRBJ2-2; TRBD2 is a possible D gene (7 bases). CDR3 residues: CASSLEMRGPGELFF. For the CDR3, the DNA is TGCGCCAGCAGCTTGGAAATGCGGGGGCCCGGGGAGCTGTTTTTT.